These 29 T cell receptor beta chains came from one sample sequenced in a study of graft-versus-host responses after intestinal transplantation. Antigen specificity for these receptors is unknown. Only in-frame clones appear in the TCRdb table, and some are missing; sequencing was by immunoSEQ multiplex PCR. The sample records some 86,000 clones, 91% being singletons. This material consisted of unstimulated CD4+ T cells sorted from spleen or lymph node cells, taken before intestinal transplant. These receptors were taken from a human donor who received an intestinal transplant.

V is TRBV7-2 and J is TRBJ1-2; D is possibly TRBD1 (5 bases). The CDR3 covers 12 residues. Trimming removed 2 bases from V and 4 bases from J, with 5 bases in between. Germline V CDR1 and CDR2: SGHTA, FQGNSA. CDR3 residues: CASSLQGYGYTF. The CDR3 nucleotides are TGTGCCAGCAGCTTACAGGGCTATGGCTACACCTTC.

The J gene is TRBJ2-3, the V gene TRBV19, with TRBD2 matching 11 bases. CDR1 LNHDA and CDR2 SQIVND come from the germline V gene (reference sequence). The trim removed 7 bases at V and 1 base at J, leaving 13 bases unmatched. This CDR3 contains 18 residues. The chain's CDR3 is CASTNGPGSGGGTDTQYF. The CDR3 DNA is TGTGCCAGTACCAACGGGCCGGGTAGCGGGGGGGGCACAGATACGCAGTATTTT.

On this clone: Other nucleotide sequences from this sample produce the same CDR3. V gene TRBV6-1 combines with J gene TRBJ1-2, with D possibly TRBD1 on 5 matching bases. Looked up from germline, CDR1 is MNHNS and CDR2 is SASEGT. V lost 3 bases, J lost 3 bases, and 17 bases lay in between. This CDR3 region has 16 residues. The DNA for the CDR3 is TGTGCCAGCAGTGATAGGCAGGGTGCGGTTCACTATGGCTACACCTTC. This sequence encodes CASSDRQGAVHYGYTF.

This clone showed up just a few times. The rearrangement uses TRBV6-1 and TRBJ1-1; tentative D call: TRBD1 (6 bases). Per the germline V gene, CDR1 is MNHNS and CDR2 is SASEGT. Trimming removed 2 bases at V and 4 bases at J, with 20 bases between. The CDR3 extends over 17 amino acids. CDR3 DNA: TGTGCCAGCAGTGAACTCAGGGGCGCGGGGGGTGGCACTGAAGCTTTCTTT. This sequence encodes CASSELRGAGGGTEAFF.

CDR3 DNA: TGTGCCAGCAGCTTAGCGGGGGTCTACGAGCAGTACTTC. This codes for CASSLAGVYEQYF. The chain combines TRBV6-1 with TRBJ2-7, with 9 nucleotides matching TRBD2. Trimming took 6 bases from V and 3 from J; bases not matched to a gene: 3. CDR3 size: 13 residues. CDR1 is MNHNS and CDR2 is SASEGT in the germline V gene.

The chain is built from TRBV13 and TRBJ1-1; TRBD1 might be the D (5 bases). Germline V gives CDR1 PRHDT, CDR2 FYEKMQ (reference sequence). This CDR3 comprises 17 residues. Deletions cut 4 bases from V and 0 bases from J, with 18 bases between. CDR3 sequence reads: CASSSSGISGMNTEAFF. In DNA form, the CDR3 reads TGTGCCAGCAGCTCATCAGGGATTTCGGGCATGAACACTGAAGCTTTCTTT.

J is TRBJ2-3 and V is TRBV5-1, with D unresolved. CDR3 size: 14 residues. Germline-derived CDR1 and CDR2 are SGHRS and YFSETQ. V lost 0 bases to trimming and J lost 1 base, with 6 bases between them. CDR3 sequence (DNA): TGCGCCAGCAGCTTGGCTTTCGGCACAGATACGCAGTATTTT. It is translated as CASSLAFGTDTQYF.

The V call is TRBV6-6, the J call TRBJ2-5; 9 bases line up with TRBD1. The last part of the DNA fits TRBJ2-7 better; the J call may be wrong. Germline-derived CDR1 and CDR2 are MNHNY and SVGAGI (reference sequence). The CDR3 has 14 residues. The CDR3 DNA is TGTGCCAGCAGTCAGACAGGGGGATCTTACGAGCAGTACTTC. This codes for CASSQTGGSYEQYF.

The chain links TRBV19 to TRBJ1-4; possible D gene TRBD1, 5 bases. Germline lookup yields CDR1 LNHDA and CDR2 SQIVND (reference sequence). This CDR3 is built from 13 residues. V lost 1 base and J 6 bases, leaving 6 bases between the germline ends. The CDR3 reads CASSIVQDEKLFF. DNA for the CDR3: TGTGCCAGTAGTATAGTACAGGATGAAAAACTGTTTTTT.

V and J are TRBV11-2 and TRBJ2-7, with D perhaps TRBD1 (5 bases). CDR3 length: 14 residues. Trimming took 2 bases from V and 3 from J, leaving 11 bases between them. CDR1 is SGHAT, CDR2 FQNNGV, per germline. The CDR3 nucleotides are TGTGCCAGCAGCTTACCAGGGCATTACTACGAGCAGTACTTC. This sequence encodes CASSLPGHYYEQYF.

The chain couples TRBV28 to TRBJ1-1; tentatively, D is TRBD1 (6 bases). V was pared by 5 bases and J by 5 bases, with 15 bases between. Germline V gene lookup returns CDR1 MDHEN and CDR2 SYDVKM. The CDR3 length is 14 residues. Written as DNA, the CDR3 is TGTGCCAGCAGTAGGCAACAGGGTTGGACTGAAGCTTTCTTT. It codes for CASSRQQGWTEAFF. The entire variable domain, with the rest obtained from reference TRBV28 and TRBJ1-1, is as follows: DVKVTQSSRYLVKRTGEKVFLECVQDMDHENMFWYRQDPGLGLRLIYFSYDVKMKEKGDIPEGYSVSREKKERFSLILESASTNQTSMYLCASSRQQGWTEAFFGQGTRLTVV.

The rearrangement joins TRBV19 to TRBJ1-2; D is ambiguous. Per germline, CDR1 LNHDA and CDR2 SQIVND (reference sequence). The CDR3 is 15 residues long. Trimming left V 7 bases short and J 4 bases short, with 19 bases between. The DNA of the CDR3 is TGTGCCAGTAATTCCCAGGCGATCGAGTCCTATGGCTACACCTTC. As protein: CASNSQAIESYGYTF.

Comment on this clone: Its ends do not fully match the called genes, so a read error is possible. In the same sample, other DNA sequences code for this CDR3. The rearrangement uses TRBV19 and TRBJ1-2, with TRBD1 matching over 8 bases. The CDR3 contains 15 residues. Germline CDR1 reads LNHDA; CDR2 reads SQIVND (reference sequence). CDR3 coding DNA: TGTGCCAGTAGGGCCCCGGGACAGGTTAACTACGGCTACACCTTC. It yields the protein CASRAPGQVNYGYTF.

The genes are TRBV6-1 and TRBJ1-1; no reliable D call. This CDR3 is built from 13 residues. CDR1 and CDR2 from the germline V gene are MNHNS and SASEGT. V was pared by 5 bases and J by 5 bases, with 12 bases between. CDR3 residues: CASSPRGETEAFF. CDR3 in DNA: TGTGCCAGCAGTCCCAGAGGAGAAACTGAAGCTTTCTTT.

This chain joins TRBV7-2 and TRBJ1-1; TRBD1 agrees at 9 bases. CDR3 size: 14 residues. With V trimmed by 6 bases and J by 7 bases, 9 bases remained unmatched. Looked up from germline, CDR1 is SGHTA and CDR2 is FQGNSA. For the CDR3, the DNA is TGTGCCAGCAGAGCCGGGACAGGGATTTATGAAGCTTTCTTT. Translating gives CASRAGTGIYEAFF.

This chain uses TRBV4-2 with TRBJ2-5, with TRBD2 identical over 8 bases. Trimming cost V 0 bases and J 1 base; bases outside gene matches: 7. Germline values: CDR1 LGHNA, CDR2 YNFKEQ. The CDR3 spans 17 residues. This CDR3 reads CASSQDTAGGPQETQYF. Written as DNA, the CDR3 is TGTGCCAGCAGCCAAGATACGGCGGGGGGCCCCCAAGAGACCCAGTACTTC.

The CDR3 nucleotides read TGTGCTAGTTCTCTCCTCTCTGGAAACACCATATATTTT. It codes for CASSLLSGNTIYF. This chain uses TRBV12-5 with TRBJ1-3; D is unresolved. V lost 8 bases to trimming and J lost 0 bases, with 8 bases between them. This CDR3 has 13 residues. Germline values: CDR1 LGHNT, CDR2 FRNRAP.

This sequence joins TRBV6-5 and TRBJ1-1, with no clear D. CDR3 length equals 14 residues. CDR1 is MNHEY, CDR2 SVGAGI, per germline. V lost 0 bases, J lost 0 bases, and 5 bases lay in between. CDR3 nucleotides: TGTGCCAGCAGTTACTCTACAGTGAACACTGAAGCTTTCTTT. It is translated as CASSYSTVNTEAFF.

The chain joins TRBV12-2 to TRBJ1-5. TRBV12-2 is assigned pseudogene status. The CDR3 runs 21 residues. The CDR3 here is CASRLTLVERKRLYSNQPQHF. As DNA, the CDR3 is TGTGCAAGTCGCTTAACCCTGGTTGAGCGCAAAAGGCTTTATAGCAATCAGCCCCAGCATTTT.

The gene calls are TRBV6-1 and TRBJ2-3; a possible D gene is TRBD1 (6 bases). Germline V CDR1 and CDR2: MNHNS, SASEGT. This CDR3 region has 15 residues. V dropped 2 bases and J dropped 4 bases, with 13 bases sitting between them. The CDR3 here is CASSERRRGADTQYF. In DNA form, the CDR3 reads TGTGCCAGCAGTGAACGGCGCAGGGGCGCAGATACGCAGTATTTT.

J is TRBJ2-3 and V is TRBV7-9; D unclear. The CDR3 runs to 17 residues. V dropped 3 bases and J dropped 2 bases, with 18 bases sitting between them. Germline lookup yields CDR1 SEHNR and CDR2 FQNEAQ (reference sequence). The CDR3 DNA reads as TGTGCCAGCAGCTTTCCCGGCGGTCTGAGATCCACAGATACGCAGTATTTT. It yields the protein CASSFPGGLRSTDTQYF.

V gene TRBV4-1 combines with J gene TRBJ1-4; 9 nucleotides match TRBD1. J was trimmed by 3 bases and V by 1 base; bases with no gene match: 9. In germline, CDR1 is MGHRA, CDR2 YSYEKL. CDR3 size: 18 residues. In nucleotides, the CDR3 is TGCGCCAGCAGCCAAGCGGGACAGGGACCCACTGCTAATGAAAAACTGTTTTTT. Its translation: CASSQAGQGPTANEKLFF.

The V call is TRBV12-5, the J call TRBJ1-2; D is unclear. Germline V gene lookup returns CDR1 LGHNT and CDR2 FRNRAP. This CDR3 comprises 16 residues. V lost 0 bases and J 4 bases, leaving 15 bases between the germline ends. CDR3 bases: TGTGCTAGTGGTTTGGTACTTTCTGAGATTCCCTATGGCTACACCTTC. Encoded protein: CASGLVLSEIPYGYTF.

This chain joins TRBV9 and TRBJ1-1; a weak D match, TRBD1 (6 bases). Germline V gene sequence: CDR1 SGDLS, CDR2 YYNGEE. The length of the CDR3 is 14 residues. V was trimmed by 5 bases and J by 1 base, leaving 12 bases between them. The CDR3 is CASSRGAGNTEAFF. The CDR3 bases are TGTGCCAGCAGTCGGGGGGCGGGGAACACTGAAGCTTTCTTT.

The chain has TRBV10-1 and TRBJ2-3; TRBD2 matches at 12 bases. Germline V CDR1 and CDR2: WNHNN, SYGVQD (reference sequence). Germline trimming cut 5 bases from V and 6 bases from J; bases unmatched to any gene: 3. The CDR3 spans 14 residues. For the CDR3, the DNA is TGCGCCAGCAGTCGGGGACTAGCGGGCGATACGCAGTATTTT. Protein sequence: CASSRGLAGDTQYF.

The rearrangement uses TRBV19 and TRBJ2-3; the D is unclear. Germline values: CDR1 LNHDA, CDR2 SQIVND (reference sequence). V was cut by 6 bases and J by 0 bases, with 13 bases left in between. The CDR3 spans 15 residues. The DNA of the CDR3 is TGTGCCAGTAGAAATCGACCCGGGAGCACAGATACGCAGTATTTT. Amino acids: CASRNRPGSTDTQYF.

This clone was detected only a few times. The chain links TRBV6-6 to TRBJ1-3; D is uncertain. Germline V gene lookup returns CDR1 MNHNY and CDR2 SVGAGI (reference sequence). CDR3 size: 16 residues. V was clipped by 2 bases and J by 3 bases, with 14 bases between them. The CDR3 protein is CASSYNPSSGGNTIYF. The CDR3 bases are TGTGCCAGCAGTTACAATCCAAGCTCCGGTGGAAACACCATATATTTT.

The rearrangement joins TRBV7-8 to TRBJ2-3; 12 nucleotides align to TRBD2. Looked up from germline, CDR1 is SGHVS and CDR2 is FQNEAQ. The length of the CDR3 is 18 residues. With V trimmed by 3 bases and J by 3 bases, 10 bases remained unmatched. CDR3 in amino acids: CASSFVPILAGGTDTQYF. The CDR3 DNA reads TGTGCCAGCAGCTTTGTACCCATCCTAGCGGGGGGGACAGATACGCAGTATTTT.

The CDR3 coding sequence is TGCAGTGCTAGAGCGGACAATGAGCAGTTCTTC. It encodes CSARADNEQFF. This chain links TRBV20-1 with TRBJ2-1; D gene ambiguous. The CDR3 has 11 amino acids. Germline CDR1 and CDR2: DFQATT and SNEGSKA (reference sequence). Trimming took 1 base from V and 5 from J, leaving 3 bases between them.